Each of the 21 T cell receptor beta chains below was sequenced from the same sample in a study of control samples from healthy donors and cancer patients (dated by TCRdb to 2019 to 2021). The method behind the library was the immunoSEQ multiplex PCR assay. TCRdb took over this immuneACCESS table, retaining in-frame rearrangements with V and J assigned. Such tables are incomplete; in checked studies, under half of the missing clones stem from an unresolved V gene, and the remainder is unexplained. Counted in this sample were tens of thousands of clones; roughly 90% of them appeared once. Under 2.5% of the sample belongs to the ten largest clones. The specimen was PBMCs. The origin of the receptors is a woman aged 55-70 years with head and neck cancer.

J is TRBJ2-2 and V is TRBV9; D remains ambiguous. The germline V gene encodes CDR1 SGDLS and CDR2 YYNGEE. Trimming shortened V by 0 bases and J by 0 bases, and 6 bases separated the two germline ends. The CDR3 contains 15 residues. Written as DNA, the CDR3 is TGTGCCAGCAGCGTAGTCAGCTCGAACACCGGGGAGCTGTTTTTT. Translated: CASSVVSSNTGELFF. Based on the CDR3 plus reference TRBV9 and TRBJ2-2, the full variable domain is DSGVTQTPKHLITATGQRVTLRCSPRSGDLSVYWYQQSLDQGLQFLIQYYNGEERAKGNILERFSAQQFPDLHSELNLSSLELGDSALYFCASSVVSSNTGELFFGEGSRLTVL.

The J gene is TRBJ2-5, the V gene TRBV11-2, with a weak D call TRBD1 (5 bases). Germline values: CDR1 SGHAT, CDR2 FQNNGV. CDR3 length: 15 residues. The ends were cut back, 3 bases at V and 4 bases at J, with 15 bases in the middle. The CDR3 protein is CASSFRGTTSETQYF. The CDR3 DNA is TGTGCCAGCAGCTTTAGGGGTACCACTTCAGAGACCCAGTACTTC. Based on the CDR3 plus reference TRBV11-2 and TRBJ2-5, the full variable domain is EAGVAQSPRYKIIEKRQSVAFWCNPISGHATLYWYQQILGQGPKLLIQFQNNGVVDDSQLPKDRFSAERLKGVDSTLKIQPAKLEDSAVYLCASSFRGTTSETQYFGPGTRLLVL.

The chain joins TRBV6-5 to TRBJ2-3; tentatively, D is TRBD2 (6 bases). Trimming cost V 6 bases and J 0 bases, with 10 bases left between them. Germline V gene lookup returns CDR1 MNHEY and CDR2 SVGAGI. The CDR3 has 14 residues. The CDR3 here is CASRRSGSTDTQYF. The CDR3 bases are TGTGCCAGCAGAAGAAGCGGGAGCACAGATACGCAGTATTTT.

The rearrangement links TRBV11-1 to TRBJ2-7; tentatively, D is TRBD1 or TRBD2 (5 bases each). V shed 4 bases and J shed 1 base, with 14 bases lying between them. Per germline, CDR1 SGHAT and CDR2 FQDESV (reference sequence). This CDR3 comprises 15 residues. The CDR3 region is CASSSPRGDSYEQYF. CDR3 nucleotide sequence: TGTGCCAGCAGCTCGCCTAGAGGGGATTCCTACGAGCAGTACTTC.

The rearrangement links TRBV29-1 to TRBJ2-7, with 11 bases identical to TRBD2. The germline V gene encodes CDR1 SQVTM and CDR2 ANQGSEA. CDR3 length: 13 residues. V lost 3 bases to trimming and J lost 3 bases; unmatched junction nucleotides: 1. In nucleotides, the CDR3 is TGCAGCGTTGAGACTAGCGGGAACTACGAGCAGTACTTC. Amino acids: CSVETSGNYEQYF.

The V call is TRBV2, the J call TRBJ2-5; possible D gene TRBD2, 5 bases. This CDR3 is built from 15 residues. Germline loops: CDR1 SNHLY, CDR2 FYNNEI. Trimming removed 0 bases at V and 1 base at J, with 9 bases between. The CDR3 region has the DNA TGTGCCAGCAGTGAAGCTGACGGGATCCAAGAGACCCAGTACTTC. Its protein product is CASSEADGIQETQYF. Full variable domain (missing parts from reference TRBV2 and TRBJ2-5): EPEVTQTPSHQVTQMGQEVILRCVPISNHLYFYWYRQILGQKVEFLVSFYNNEISEKSEIFDDQFSVERPDGSNFTLKIRSTKLEDSAMYFCASSEADGIQETQYFGPGTRLLVL.

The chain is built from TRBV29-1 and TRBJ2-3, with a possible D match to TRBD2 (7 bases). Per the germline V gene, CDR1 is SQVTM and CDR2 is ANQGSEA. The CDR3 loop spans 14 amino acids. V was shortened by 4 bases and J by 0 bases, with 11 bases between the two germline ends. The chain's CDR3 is CSVARGASTDTQYF. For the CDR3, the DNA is TGCAGCGTTGCACGGGGGGCAAGCACAGATACGCAGTATTTT.

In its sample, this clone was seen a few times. The CDR3 sequence is CASSLDRISYNEQFF. The CDR3 nucleotides read TGTGCCAGCAGTCTGGACAGGATCTCCTACAATGAGCAGTTCTTC. The chain is built from TRBV6-2 or TRBV6-3 and TRBJ2-1; 7 nucleotides agree with TRBD1. The V gene end was trimmed by 5 bases and the J gene end by 0 bases; junction bases not matched to a gene: 4. The germline CDR1 and CDR2 sequences are MNHEY and SVGEGT. This CDR3 has 15 amino acids.

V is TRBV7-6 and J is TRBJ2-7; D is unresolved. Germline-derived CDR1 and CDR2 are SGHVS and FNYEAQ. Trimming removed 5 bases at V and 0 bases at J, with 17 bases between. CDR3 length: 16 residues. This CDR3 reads CASSALRETSSYEQYF. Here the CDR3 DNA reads TGTGCCAGCAGCGCGCTCCGTGAGACAAGCTCCTACGAGCAGTACTTC.

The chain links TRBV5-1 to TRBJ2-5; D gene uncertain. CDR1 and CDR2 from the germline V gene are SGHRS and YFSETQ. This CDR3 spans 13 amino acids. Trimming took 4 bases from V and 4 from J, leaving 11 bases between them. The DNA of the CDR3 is TGCGCCAGCAGCCCTATAACTTTAGAGACCCAGTACTTC. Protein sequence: CASSPITLETQYF. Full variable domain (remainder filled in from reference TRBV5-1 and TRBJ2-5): KAGVTQTPRYLIKTRGQQVTLSCSPISGHRSVSWYQQTPGQGLQFLFEYFSETQRNKGNFPGRFSGRQFSNSRSEMNVSTLELGDSALYLCASSPITLETQYFGPGTRLLVL.

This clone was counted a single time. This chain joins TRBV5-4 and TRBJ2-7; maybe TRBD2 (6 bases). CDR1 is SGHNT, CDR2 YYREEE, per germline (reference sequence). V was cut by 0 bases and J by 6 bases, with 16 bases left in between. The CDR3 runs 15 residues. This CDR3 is CASSLAGTEGTEQYF. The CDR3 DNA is TGTGCCAGCAGCTTGGCGGGGACGGAGGGAACCGAGCAGTACTTC.

This CDR3 is CASSSKDRLGNQPQHF. CDR3 nucleotide sequence: TGTGCCAGCAGTTCAAAAGATCGGTTGGGCAATCAGCCCCAGCATTTT. V and J are TRBV6-2 or TRBV6-3 and TRBJ1-5; D is unclear. CDR3 size: 16 residues. The V end was cut by 4 bases, the J end by 2 bases, with 15 bases between. The germline gives CDR1 MNHEY, CDR2 SVGEGT.

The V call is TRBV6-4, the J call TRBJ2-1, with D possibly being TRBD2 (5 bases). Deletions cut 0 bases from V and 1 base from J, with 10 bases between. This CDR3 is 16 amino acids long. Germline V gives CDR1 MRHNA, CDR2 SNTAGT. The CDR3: CASSDSFRGSYNEQFF. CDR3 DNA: TGTGCCAGCAGTGACTCTTTCCGGGGTTCCTACAATGAGCAGTTCTTC.

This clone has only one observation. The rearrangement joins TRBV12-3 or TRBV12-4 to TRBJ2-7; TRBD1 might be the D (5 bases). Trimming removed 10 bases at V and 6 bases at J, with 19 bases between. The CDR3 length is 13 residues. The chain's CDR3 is CATQTGIYGEQYF. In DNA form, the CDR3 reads TGTGCCACACAAACAGGAATTTACGGCGAGCAGTACTTC.

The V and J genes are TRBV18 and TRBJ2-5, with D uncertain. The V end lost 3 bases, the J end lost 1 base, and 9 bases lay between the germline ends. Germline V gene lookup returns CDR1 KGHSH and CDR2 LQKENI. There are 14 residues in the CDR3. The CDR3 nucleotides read TGTGCCAGCTCACCTAGCTTCGGCCAAGAGACCCAGTACTTC. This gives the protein CASSPSFGQETQYF.

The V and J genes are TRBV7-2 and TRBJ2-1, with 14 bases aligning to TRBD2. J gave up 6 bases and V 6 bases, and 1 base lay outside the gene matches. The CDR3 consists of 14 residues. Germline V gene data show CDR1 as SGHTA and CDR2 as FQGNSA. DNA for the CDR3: TGTGCCAGCAGGGGACTAGCGGGAGTCAATGAGCAGTTCTTC. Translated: CASRGLAGVNEQFF.

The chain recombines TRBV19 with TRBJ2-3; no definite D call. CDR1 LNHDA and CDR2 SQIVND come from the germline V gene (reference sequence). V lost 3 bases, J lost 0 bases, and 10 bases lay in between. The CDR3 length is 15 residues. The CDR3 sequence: CASSITPTSTDTQYF. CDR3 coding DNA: TGTGCCAGTAGTATCACCCCCACTAGCACAGATACGCAGTATTTT.

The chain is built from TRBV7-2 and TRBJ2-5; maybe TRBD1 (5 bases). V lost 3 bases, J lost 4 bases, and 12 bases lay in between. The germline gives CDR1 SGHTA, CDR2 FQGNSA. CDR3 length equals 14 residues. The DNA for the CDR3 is TGTGCCAGCAGCTTCCAGGCAGGGCTAGAGACCCAGTACTTC. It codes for CASSFQAGLETQYF.

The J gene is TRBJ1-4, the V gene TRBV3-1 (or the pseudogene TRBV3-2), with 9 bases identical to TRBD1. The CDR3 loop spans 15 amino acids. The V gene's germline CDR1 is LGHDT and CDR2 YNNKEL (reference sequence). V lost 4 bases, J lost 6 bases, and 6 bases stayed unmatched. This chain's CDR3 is CASSRRRDRDEKLFF. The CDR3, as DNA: TGTGCCAGCAGCCGTCGCCGGGACAGGGATGAAAAACTGTTTTTT.

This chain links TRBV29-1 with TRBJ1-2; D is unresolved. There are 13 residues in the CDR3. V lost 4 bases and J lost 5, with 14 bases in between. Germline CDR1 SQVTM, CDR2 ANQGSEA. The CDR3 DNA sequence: TGCAGCGTTGTTCGTCAGGAAAAATATGGCTACACCTTC. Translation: CSVVRQEKYGYTF.

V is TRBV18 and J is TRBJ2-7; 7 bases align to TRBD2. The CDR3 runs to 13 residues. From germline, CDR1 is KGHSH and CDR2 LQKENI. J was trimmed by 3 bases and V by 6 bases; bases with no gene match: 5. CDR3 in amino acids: CASSPAGRYEQYF. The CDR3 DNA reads TGTGCCAGCTCTCCAGCGGGACGCTACGAGCAGTACTTC.